One and the same sample provided the 5 T cell receptor beta chains below, sequenced in a study of cytomegalovirus exposure and HLA in healthy donors. The primer mix had 60 Vbeta and 13 Jbeta primers. Using immunoSEQ multiplex PCR, the repertoire was profiled, and TCRdb retains in-frame clones only, with some absent. The repertoire consists of around 130,000 clones, with around 85% occurring once and the leading ten covering approximately 6.4%. Sequencing was carried out using PBMCs. The receptors were sampled from a woman in her twenties or thirties in good health and CMV-seropositive.

This clone was observed once. The chain recombines TRBV5-1 with TRBJ2-1; TRBD2 matches 8 bases. Trimming took 4 bases from V and 1 from J; bases not matched to a gene: 7. CDR1 and CDR2 (germline): SGHRS, YFSETQ. This CDR3 region has 16 residues. The chain's CDR3 is CASSVSPGGSYNEQFF. CDR3 DNA sequence: TGCGCCAGCAGCGTCTCCCCGGGGGGGTCCTACAATGAGCAGTTCTTC.

This chain links TRBV28 with TRBJ1-4, with D possibly being TRBD1 (6 bases). The V end was cut by 3 bases, the J end by 7 bases, with 18 bases between. The CDR3 has 16 residues. Germline CDR1 is MDHEN and CDR2 is SYDVKM. CDR3 residues: CASSFPYDRFSEKLFF. CDR3 nucleotide sequence: TGTGCCAGCAGTTTTCCCTACGACAGGTTTAGTGAAAAACTGTTTTTT.

The V gene is TRBV28, the J gene TRBJ1-6; TRBD1 aligns across 8 bases. The CDR3 runs to 16 residues. The J segment lost 7 bases and the V segment lost 6 bases, leaving 11 bases of the junction unmatched. Germline values: CDR1 MDHEN, CDR2 SYDVKM. CDR3 sequence reads: CASSSLTGTGNSPLHF. Written as DNA, the CDR3 is TGTGCCAGCAGCTCCCTTACCGGGACAGGCAATTCACCCCTCCACTTT.

The chain links TRBV7-9 to TRBJ2-5; D is unclear. Germline V gene lookup returns CDR1 SEHNR and CDR2 FQNEAQ (reference sequence). This CDR3 has 13 residues. V gave up 1 base and J gave up 3 bases, with 6 bases separating them. CDR3 loop: CASSLVPEETQYF. The DNA of the CDR3 is TGTGCCAGCAGCTTAGTGCCGGAAGAGACCCAGTACTTC.

The chain links TRBV28 to TRBJ1-6; the match to TRBD1 covers 7 bases. The CDR3 has 15 residues. Germline assignment: CDR1 MDHEN and CDR2 SYDVKM. J gave up 7 bases and V 5 bases, and 8 bases lay outside the gene matches. The CDR3 DNA reads as TGTGCCAGCAGTCCACCCGGAGGGGGCAATTCACCCCTCCACTTT. It specifies CASSPPGGGNSPLHF.